This T cell receptor beta chain was retrieved from a study of shared clonotypes between healthy human individuals. As concerns this clone: Other DNA sequences from this sample encode an identical CDR3 as well.

Assay used: immunoSEQ multiplex PCR; TCRdb lists only in-frame clones, some missing. The sample includes roughly 2.6 million clones, approximately 92% of them seen just once. This CDR3 has 13 residues. Trimming cost V 0 bases and J 5 bases, with 5 bases left between them. Germline V gene lookup returns CDR1 SGHRS and CDR2 YFSETQ. The chain links TRBV5-1 to TRBJ1-4; no clear D. The sample was naive CD4+ T cells sorted from blood. Subset in this sample: CD45RA+ positively selected. The clonotype was recovered from a young man in good health. The DNA for the CDR3 is TGCGCCAGCAGCTTGGCTGGGAATGAAAAACTGTTTTTT. Its protein is CASSLAGNEKLFF. Drawing the rest from reference TRBV5-1 and TRBJ1-4, the complete variable domain is KAGVTQTPRYLIKTRGQQVTLSCSPISGHRSVSWYQQTPGQGLQFLFEYFSETQRNKGNFPGRFSGRQFSNSRSEMNVSTLELGDSALYLCASSLAGNEKLFFGSGTQLSVL.